The entry that follows covers one T cell receptor (beta chain) sequence. The germline CDR1 and CDR2 sequences are SGDLS and YYNGEE. V was pared by 4 bases and J by 0 bases, with 11 bases between. The CDR3 totals 15 residues. The data were taken from a study of cytomegalovirus exposure and HLA in healthy donors. Researchers ran the PCR with 60 Vbeta and 13 Jbeta primers. Profiling relied on immunoSEQ multiplex PCR, and the TCRdb table lists in-frame clones only, not all of them. The sample lists some 140,000 clones; more than 70% were seen once. The chain joins TRBV9 to TRBJ1-3; D not resolved. Sequenced: PBMCs. The receptor's source is a woman between 40 and 55 years old in good health and CMV-seropositive. As DNA, the CDR3 is TGTGCCAGCAGCCCCCGACTGGTCTCTGGAAACACCATATATTTT. Protein product: CASSPRLVSGNTIYF.